This TCR beta chain is from a study of technical replicates of blood from a handful of donors (dated by TCRdb to about 2017). A note on this clone: Its binding antigen is unknown. Base qualities are not provided; no much larger clone lies one nucleotide away.

From V the trimming removes 2 bases and from J it removes 6 bases, while the gene matches leave 4 bases of the junction unaccounted for. From cysteine to phenylalanine, the CDR3 is 15 amino acids long. Just the 45-base CDR3 DNA is kept, in frame starting at base 1. From a lookup of the germline V gene, CDR1 and CDR2 are MDHEN and SYDVKM. Preparation of the library involved the immunoSEQ multiplex PCR assay. TCRdb limited this immuneACCESS table to in-frame rearrangements with V and J called. A share of clones is missing; checked studies link under half to unresolved V genes, and the rest is unexplained. The sample profile shows nearly 95,000 clones; 90% to 97% of them were found once. 0.36% of the sample is held by the ten biggest clonotypes.

The chain employs TRBV28 and TRBJ2-1; 10 bases in the junction line up with TRBD1. The sequenced sample consisted of T cells isolated from PBMCs. The sequence came from a human donor in good health. For the CDR3, the sequence is CASSLRTGGVNEQFF. The DNA sequence is as follows: TGTGCCAGCAGTTTAAGGACAGGGGGGGTCAATGAGCAGTTCTTC. The CDR3 plus the reference TRBV28 and TRBJ2-1 genes for the other parts give the full variable domain: DVKVTQSSRYLVKRTGEKVFLECVQDMDHENMFWYRQDPGLGLRLIYFSYDVKMKEKGDIPEGYSVSREKKERFSLILESASTNQTSMYLCASSLRTGGVNEQFFGPGTRLTVL.